A selection of T cell receptor beta chains follows, all from one sample in a study of graft-versus-host responses after intestinal transplantation. Their antigens are not known. Generated by immunoSEQ multiplex PCR, the TCRdb table keeps only in-frame clones and is missing some. The data show 93,000 or so clones, more than 85% seen once. Sample: unstimulated CD8+ T cells sorted from spleen or lymph node cells, taken before intestinal transplant. All receptors derive from a human donor who received an intestinal transplant. The CDR3 runs from the conserved cysteine through the conserved F or W. The order of the fields is J gene, V gene, D gene, clone size, CDR3 protein, CDR3 DNA. A D gene is named only where the DNA matches it firmly. Size values are once, few and many counts, or a class for expanded clones, and some rows have none.

>TRBJ2-2|TRBV4-1|.|.
CASSQEGGTGELFF
TGCGCCAGCAGCCAAGAGGGGGGAACCGGGGAGCTGTTTTTT
>TRBJ1-1|TRBV7-3|TRBD1|.
CASSFPTGLNTEAFF
TGTGCCAGCAGCTTCCCGACAGGGTTGAACACTGAAGCTTTCTTT
>TRBJ2-7|TRBV5-1|.|few
CASSLSSGNYEQYF
TGCGCCAGCAGCTTGTCTTCCGGGAACTACGAGCAGTACTTC
>TRBJ1-3|TRBV19|.|.
CASKAGGVISGNTIYF
TGTGCCAGTAAGGCGGGAGGGGTTATCTCTGGAAACACCATATATTTT
>TRBJ1-1|TRBV10-3|.|.
CAISESRVGNTEAFF
TGTGCCATCAGTGAGTCCAGGGTAGGGAACACTGAAGCTTTCTTT
>TRBJ1-2|TRBV15|TRBD1|once
CATSRDGAGQFYGYTF
TGTGCCACCAGCAGAGATGGGGCGGGACAGTTCTATGGCTACACCTTC
>TRBJ1-2|TRBV5-6|.|.
CASSLDGVIYGYTF
TGTGCCAGCAGCTTGGACGGAGTTATCTATGGCTACACCTTC
>TRBJ1-6|TRBV7-8|.|once
CASSFIQENSPLHF
TGTGCCAGCAGCTTTATACAGGAGAATTCACCCCTCCACTTT
>TRBJ1-1|TRBV19|TRBD1|few
CASSIGQGTEAFF
TGTGCCAGTAGTATAGGACAGGGCACTGAAGCTTTCTTT
>TRBJ2-1|TRBV6-1|.|.
CASIGVLLYNEQFF
TGTGCCAGTATAGGGGTCCTCCTCTACAATGAGCAGTTCTTC
>TRBJ1-1|TRBV6-5|.|.
CASSEVQGYTEAFF
TGTGCCAGCAGTGAGGTACAGGGCTACACTGAAGCTTTCTTT
>TRBJ2-7|TRBV4-1|TRBD2|.
CASSQTSGEYEQYF
TGCGCCAGCAGCCAGACTAGCGGGGAATACGAGCAGTACTTC
>TRBJ2-3|TRBV11-1|TRBD2|.
CASSLVKAGGSTDTQYF
TGTGCCAGCAGCTTAGTAAAAGCGGGGGGGAGCACAGATACGCAGTATTTT
>TRBJ1-1|TRBV11-2|.|.
CASSLQRSSRAEAFF
TGTGCCAGCAGCTTACAAAGATCTTCGCGGGCTGAAGCTTTCTTT
>TRBJ1-1|TRBV19|.|.
CASSFRDGSAEAFF
TGTGCCAGTAGTTTCAGGGATGGGTCGGCTGAAGCTTTCTTT
>TRBJ2-7|TRBV4-1|.|.
CASSQDRGGYEQYF
TGCGCCAGCAGCCAAGATAGGGGGGGGTACGAGCAGTACTTC
>TRBJ2-4|TRBV5-1|.|.
CASSLAAENIQYF
TGCGCCAGCAGCTTGGCGGCAGAAAACATTCAGTACTTC
>TRBJ2-5|TRBV6-5|.|.
CASSYRQGGLLETQYF
TGTGCCAGCAGTTACCGACAGGGAGGGCTCTTAGAGACCCAGTACTTC
>TRBJ2-7|TRBV4-1|.|.
CASSASPGEQYF
TGCGCCAGCAGCGCAAGTCCTGGAGAGCAGTACTTC
>TRBJ1-1|TRBV19|.|.
CASSMGGSSSTEAFF
TGTGCCAGTAGTATGGGGGGCTCCTCTAGCACTGAAGCTTTCTTT
>TRBJ2-7|TRBV4-1|.|.
CASSQDSYEQYF
TGCGCCAGCAGCCAAGACAGCTACGAGCAGTACTTC
>TRBJ2-3|TRBV9|.|.
CASSLEGGSTDTQYF
TGTGCCAGCAGCCTCGAAGGAGGAAGCACAGATACGCAGTATTTT
>TRBJ2-1|TRBV4-1|.|.
CASSQDNEDNEQFF
TGCGCCAGCAGCCAAGATAATGAGGACAATGAGCAGTTCTTC
>TRBJ2-7|TRBV14|.|.
CASSQGPQGFDEQYF
TGTGCCAGCAGCCAAGGGCCCCAGGGGTTCGACGAGCAGTACTTC
>TRBJ1-5|TRBV2|.|once
CASSGQGSNQPQHF
TGTGCCAGCAGTGGGCAGGGAAGCAATCAGCCCCAGCATTTT
>TRBJ1-1|TRBV6-5|TRBD1|.
CASQGVSTEAFF
TGTGCCAGCCAGGGGGTTTCCACTGAAGCTTTCTTT
>TRBJ2-7|TRBV7-9|.|.
CASSGHRDPYEQYF
TGTGCCAGCAGCGGGCACAGGGATCCCTACGAGCAGTACTTC
>TRBJ2-7|TRBV7-9|TRBD2|.
CASRPRGGSGEQYF
TGTGCCAGCAGACCTCGGGGGGGCTCGGGGGAGCAGTACTTC
>TRBJ2-7|TRBV2|.|.
CANREAGGEQYF
TGTGCCAACCGGGAGGCAGGGGGCGAGCAGTACTTC
>TRBJ1-2|TRBV6-6|.|.
CASSERQEPNYGYTF
TGTGCCAGCAGTGAGAGACAGGAGCCTAACTATGGCTACACCTTC
>TRBJ2-7|TRBV5-5|.|.
CASRGDISYEQYF
TGTGCCAGCAGAGGGGACATCTCCTACGAGCAGTACTTC
>TRBJ1-3|TRBV5-1|.|few
CASSPGHHSGNTIYF
TGCGCCAGCAGCCCGGGACACCACTCTGGAAACACCATATATTTT
>TRBJ2-7|TRBV27|.|.
CASSASSGLYEQYF
TGTGCCAGCAGCGCAAGTAGCGGACTTTACGAGCAGTACTTC
>TRBJ1-3|TRBV7-9|.|.
CASSPGPSSGNTIYF
TGTGCCAGCAGCCCCGGCCCCAGCTCTGGAAACACCATATATTTT
>TRBJ1-1|TRBV11-3|TRBD1|.
CASVGGQGLKTEAFF
TGTGCCAGCGTGGGGGGACAGGGGTTGAAAACTGAAGCTTTCTTT
>TRBJ2-3|TRBV9|TRBD2|.
CASSGSEGGLAGGFSTQYF
TGTGCCAGCAGCGGTTCGGAGGGGGGACTAGCGGGGGGTTTTAGTACGCAGTATTTT
>TRBJ2-7|TRBV6-6|.|.
CASSYNPEREQYF
TGTGCCAGCAGTTACAATCCGGAGAGGGAGCAGTACTTC
>TRBJ2-5|TRBV9|TRBD2|.
CASSVAGGQETQYF
TGTGCCAGCAGCGTAGCGGGGGGGCAAGAGACCCAGTACTTC
>TRBJ1-1|TRBV9|.|.
CASSIHENTEAFF
TGTGCCAGCAGCATACACGAGAACACTGAAGCTTTCTTT
>TRBJ2-2|TRBV4-1|.|.
CASSQEVLGDRTGELFF
TGCGCCAGCAGCCAAGAAGTATTGGGGGACCGCACCGGGGAGCTGTTTTTT
>TRBJ2-5|TRBV7-9|TRBD2|.
CASSLPEGHGGGETQYF
TGTGCCAGCAGCTTACCGGAGGGTCACGGGGGGGGAGAGACCCAGTACTTC
>TRBJ2-5|TRBV27|TRBD2|.
CASSFSLAGGRETQYF
TGTGCCAGCAGTTTCTCCTTAGCGGGGGGGAGAGAGACCCAGTACTTC
>TRBJ1-2|TRBV29-1|TRBD1|.
CSVTTGDGGYGYTF
TGCAGCGTAACTACAGGGGACGGTGGCTATGGCTACACCTTC
>TRBJ1-2|TRBV27|.|.
CASSLDGSNYGYTF
TGTGCCAGCAGTTTAGACGGGTCAAACTATGGCTACACCTTC
>TRBJ2-7|TRBV27|TRBD1|.
CASSLSGGFYEQYF
TGTGCCAGCAGTTTATCAGGGGGCTTCTACGAGCAGTACTTC
>TRBJ2-5|TRBV7-9|TRBD1|.
CASSLGTAKETQYF
TGTGCCAGCAGCCTCGGGACAGCAAAAGAGACCCAGTACTTC
>TRBJ2-3|TRBV4-1|.|.
CASSQDDPPRITNTQYF
TGCGCCAGCAGCCAAGATGATCCCCCGCGAATCACAAATACGCAGTATTTT
>TRBJ1-2|TRBV19|.|.
CASSSDGGFHYGYTF
TGTGCCAGTAGCTCGGACGGGGGATTTCACTATGGCTACACCTTC
>TRBJ2-1|TRBV30|.|.
CAWTRGASSYNEQFF
TGTGCCTGGACCCGGGGAGCCAGCTCCTACAATGAGCAGTTCTTC